This T cell receptor beta chain was sequenced during a study of blood T cell repertoires in COVID-19. The overall study: Samples taken during acute and convalescent COVID-19 were collected in the United States, Italy and Spain. The analysed material was cDNA or gDNA that came from T cells, B-cell-depleted T cells, or PBMCs.

Authors' analysis steps: The authors estimated nucleated cell counts from reference gene primer amplification. TCRdb keeps only in-frame clones here, not all; method: immunoSEQ multiplex PCR. D and trimming come from the DNA, and the V and J calls and clone size come from that table. The sample consists of around 270,000 clones, about 87% of them appearing once. The CDR3 consists of 15 residues. CDR1 is SGDLS, CDR2 YYNGEE, per germline. V was trimmed by 5 bases and J by 4 bases, leaving 16 bases between them. The V call is TRBV9, the J call TRBJ1-5; tentatively, D is TRBD1 (6 bases). Sequencing was performed on peripheral blood. The sequence derives from a man aged 60 to 75 who had recovered from COVID-19. The CDR3 nucleotides read TGTGCCAGCAGTCCAGGAACAGGGTTAAATCAGCCCCAGCATTTT. It specifies CASSPGTGLNQPQHF.